Below, 17 T cell receptor beta chains from the same sample are listed, as sequenced in a study of vaccination and CD4 T cells after COVID-19. Researchers used the Oncomine TCR Beta short-read assay to sequence DNA from cultured CD4+ T cells. TCRdb re-derived calls from the PCR reads in MiXCR, one entry per CDR3 protein. The sample has approximately 12,000 distinct CDR3 sequences; around a third are singletons. Noted treatment: approximately nine-day PBMC culture with coronavirus spike peptide pools or control peptides (ViraFEST assay). Their target antigens are unknown. Sample: CD4+ T cells from blood, cultured in vitro, taken before SARS-CoV-2 vaccination. All receptors come from a human donor who received a COVID-19 vaccine.

This clonotype turned up a few times. The chain recombines TRBV10-3 with TRBJ2-4; D is possibly TRBD1 or TRBD2 (5 bases each). Germline CDR1 and CDR2: ENHRY and SYGVKD. This CDR3 is 15 amino acids long. V was cut by 0 bases and J by 3 bases, with 9 bases left in between. The DNA of the CDR3 is TGTGCCATCAGTGAGTCGAGGGGTGGCAAAAACATTCAGTACTTC. This encodes CAISESRGGKNIQYF.

V and J are TRBV7-8 and TRBJ1-5, with TRBD1 matching over 7 bases. The germline gives CDR1 SGHVS, CDR2 FQNEAQ. The trim removed 2 bases at V and 2 bases at J, leaving 18 bases unmatched. CDR3 length equals 20 residues. CDR3 loop: CASSLWRLGQGGFRNQPQHF. The CDR3 DNA is TGTGCCAGCAGCTTATGGCGATTGGGGCAGGGGGGATTTCGCAATCAGCCCCAGCATTTT.

This clonotype has just a few counts. The V gene is TRBV27, the J gene TRBJ2-3; the D is unclear. The CDR3 sequence is 19 residues long. V was shortened by 1 base and J by 2 bases, with 22 bases between the two germline ends. Germline V gene data show CDR1 as MNHEY and CDR2 as SMNVEV (reference sequence). The CDR3 loop reads CASSLLGLSGSSPTDTQYF. CDR3 in DNA: TGTGCCAGCAGTTTATTGGGCTTGTCGGGTAGCAGCCCCACAGATACGCAGTATTTT.

This chain links TRBV11-3 with TRBJ1-1; no clear D gene. Trimming cost V 1 base and J 2 bases, with 8 bases left between them. Germline loops: CDR1 SGHNT, CDR2 YENEEA. The CDR3 has 14 amino acids. CDR3 in DNA: TGTGCCAGCAGCTTAGGAAGTCGAAACACTGAAGCTTTCTTT. Protein: CASSLGSRNTEAFF.

A few counts support this clonotype. The J gene is TRBJ1-1, the V gene TRBV30; unclear D gene. Germline CDR1 is GTSNPN and CDR2 is SVGIG (reference sequence). The CDR3 contains 16 residues. The V and J ends lost 0 bases and 6 bases respectively, with 20 bases between them. For the CDR3, the DNA is TGTGCCTGGAGTGTAAGGTGGGTCAGGAGCGCGGCTGAAGCTTTCTTT. Amino acid sequence: CAWSVRWVRSAAEAFF.

This clonotype was seen only a few times. The gene calls are TRBV6-1 and TRBJ1-2; no reliable D call. This CDR3 spans 13 amino acids. Germline CDR1 and CDR2: MNHNS and SASEGT. Trimming left V 5 bases short and J 4 bases short, with 11 bases between. The CDR3 DNA follows: TGTGCCAGCAGTACCGGGAGAGCCTATGGCTACACCTTC. Its translation is CASSTGRAYGYTF.

This clonotype has just a few counts. The V gene is TRBV7-6, the J gene TRBJ2-5, with D possibly matching TRBD2 (7 bases). Trimming cost V 3 bases and J 5 bases, with 13 bases left between them. In germline, CDR1 is SGHVS, CDR2 FNYEAQ. The CDR3 runs to 14 residues. CDR3 DNA sequence: TGTGCCAGCAGCTTGCGGGGGCCTCAGGAGACCCAGTACTTC. As protein: CASSLRGPQETQYF.

This clonotype was found a few times. The gene calls are TRBV12-2 and TRBJ1-5. TRBV12-2 is a pseudogene segment. The CDR3 covers 15 residues. The CDR3 protein is CASREESRCNQPQHF. In DNA, the CDR3 is TGTGCAAGTCGGGAGGAAAGTCGGTGCAATCAGCCCCAGCATTTT.

This clonotype was found a few times. V usage is TRBV12-3 or TRBV12-4 and J usage is TRBJ1-1, with 7 bases lining up with TRBD1. V lost 4 bases, J lost 1 base, and 12 bases stayed unmatched. The CDR3 extends over 17 amino acids. CDR3 bases: TGTGCCAGCAGTTCAAGAGGGGGCAGGGCTGAGAACACTGAAGCTTTCTTT. Translating it yields CASSSRGGRAENTEAFF.

This clonotype showed up just a few times. The CDR3 sequence: CASSIRIGADGYTF. The CDR3 DNA follows: TGTGCCAGTAGTATAAGGATAGGGGCCGACGGCTACACCTTC. This sequence joins TRBV19 and TRBJ1-2; D might be TRBD1 (5 bases). The germline V gene has CDR1 LNHDA and CDR2 SQIVND (reference sequence). The length of the CDR3 is 14 residues. Trimming took 2 bases from V and 8 from J, leaving 15 bases between them.

The CDR3 is CASSFLDGELFF. CDR3 coding DNA: TGTGCCAGCAGCTTTCTCGACGGGGAGCTGTTTTTT. V gene TRBV7-8 combines with J gene TRBJ2-2; D unclear. CDR1 and CDR2 (germline): SGHVS, FQNEAQ. Trimming cost V 3 bases and J 7 bases, with 6 bases left between them. This CDR3 is 12 amino acids long.

The V gene is TRBV20-1, the J gene TRBJ2-7, with D tentatively TRBD2 (7 bases). Germline loops: CDR1 DFQATT, CDR2 SNEGSKA (reference sequence). This CDR3 spans 15 amino acids. Trimming took off 2 bases at V and 4 bases at J, with 18 bases between the two ends. The CDR3 spells CSARTGGHQPYEQYF. DNA of the CDR3: TGCAGTGCTAGAACGGGGGGACACCAACCTTACGAGCAGTACTTC.

This clonotype occurred once. V and J are TRBV6-1 and TRBJ1-5, with D possibly being TRBD1 (5 bases). V shed 6 bases and J shed 4 bases, with 10 bases lying between them. Germline assignment: CDR1 MNHNS and CDR2 SASEGT. The CDR3 has 13 residues. CDR3 in DNA: TGTGCCAGCAGACGGACATCGAATCAGCCCCAGCATTTT. Translation gives CASRRTSNQPQHF.

This clonotype showed up just a few times. The V call is TRBV5-4, the J call TRBJ2-4, with 9 bases fitting TRBD2. This CDR3 comprises 18 residues. Trimming cost V 0 bases and J 4 bases; bases outside gene matches: 11. CDR1 is SGHNT and CDR2 is YYREEE in the germline V gene (reference sequence). The CDR3 sequence is CASSLGGGALMAKNIQYF. CDR3 DNA sequence: TGTGCCAGCAGCTTGGGCGGGGGGGCCCTCATGGCAAAAAACATTCAGTACTTC.

This clonotype came up a few times. V and J are TRBV19 and TRBJ1-5; perhaps TRBD1 as D (5 bases). The V gene lost 6 bases and the J gene lost 0 bases, with 12 bases spanning the gap. CDR3 size: 15 residues. Germline CDR1 LNHDA, CDR2 SQIVND (reference sequence). Written as DNA, the CDR3 is TGTGCCAGTAGCAGGAGCGGGGGTAGCAATCAGCCCCAGCATTTT. It is translated as CASSRSGGSNQPQHF.

This sequence joins TRBV6-1 and TRBJ1-2; D possibly corresponds to TRBD1 (5 bases). CDR1 and CDR2 (germline): MNHNS, SASEGT. The CDR3 covers 12 residues. V was pared by 2 bases and J by 14 bases, with 15 bases between. The CDR3 spells CASSERDGAITF. The CDR3 DNA reads as TGTGCCAGCAGTGAAAGGGACGGGGCCATAACCTTC.

The chain uses TRBV6-1 and TRBJ2-2; TRBD1 agrees at 7 bases. The CDR3 runs 14 residues. Trimming at V came to 5 bases and at J to 6 bases, leaving 6 bases not matched to a gene. CDR1 and CDR2 from the germline V gene are MNHNS and SASEGT. CDR3 in DNA: TGTGCCAGCAGTAGACAGGGATTCGCCGGGGAGCTGTTTTTT. Encoded protein: CASSRQGFAGELFF.